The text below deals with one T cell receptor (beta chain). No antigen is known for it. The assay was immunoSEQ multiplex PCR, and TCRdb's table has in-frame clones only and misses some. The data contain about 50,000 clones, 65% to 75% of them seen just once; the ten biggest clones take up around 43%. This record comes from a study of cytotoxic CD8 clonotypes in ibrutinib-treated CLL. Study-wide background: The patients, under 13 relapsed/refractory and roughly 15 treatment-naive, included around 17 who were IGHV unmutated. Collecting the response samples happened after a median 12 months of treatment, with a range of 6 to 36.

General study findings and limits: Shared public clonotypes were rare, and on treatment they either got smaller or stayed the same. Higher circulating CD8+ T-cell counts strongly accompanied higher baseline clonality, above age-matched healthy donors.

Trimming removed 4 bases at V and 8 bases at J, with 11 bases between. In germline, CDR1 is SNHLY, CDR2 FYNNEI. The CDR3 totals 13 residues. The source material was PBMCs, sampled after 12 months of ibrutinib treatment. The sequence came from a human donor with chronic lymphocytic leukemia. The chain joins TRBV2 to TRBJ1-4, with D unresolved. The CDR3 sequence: CASSVGMREKLFF. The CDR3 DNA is TGTGCCAGCAGTGTCGGAATGCGAGAAAAACTGTTTTTT. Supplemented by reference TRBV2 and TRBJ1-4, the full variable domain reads EPEVTQTPSHQVTQMGQEVILRCVPISNHLYFYWYRQILGQKVEFLVSFYNNEISEKSEIFDDQFSVERPDGSNFTLKIRSTKLEDSAMYFCASSVGMREKLFFGSGTQLSVL.